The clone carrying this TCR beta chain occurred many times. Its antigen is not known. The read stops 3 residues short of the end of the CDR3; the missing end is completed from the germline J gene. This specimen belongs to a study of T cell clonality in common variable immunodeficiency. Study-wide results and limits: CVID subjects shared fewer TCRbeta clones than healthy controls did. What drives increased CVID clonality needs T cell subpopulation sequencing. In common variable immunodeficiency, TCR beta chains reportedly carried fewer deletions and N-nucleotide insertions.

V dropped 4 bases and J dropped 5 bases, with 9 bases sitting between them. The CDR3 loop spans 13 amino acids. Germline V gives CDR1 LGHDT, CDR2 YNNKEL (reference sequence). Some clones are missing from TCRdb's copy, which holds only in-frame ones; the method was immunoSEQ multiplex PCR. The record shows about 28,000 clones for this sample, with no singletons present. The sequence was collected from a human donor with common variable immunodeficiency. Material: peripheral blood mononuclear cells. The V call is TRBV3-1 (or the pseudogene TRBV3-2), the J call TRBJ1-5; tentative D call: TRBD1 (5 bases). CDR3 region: CASSLEGHQPQHF. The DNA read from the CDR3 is TGTGCCAGCAGCCTCGAGGGGCATCAGCCC.